These 14 T cell receptor beta chains share one sample of origin, sequenced in a study of CD8 T cells in ankylosing spondylitis. TCRdb re-derived calls from the 5' RACE reads in MiXCR, one entry per CDR3 protein. The sample holds around 230,000 distinct CDR3 sequences; roughly 8.2% are singletons and the top ten take 4.8%. Material: blood, either unsorted or a sorted T cell fraction (not recorded which). These receptors originate from a female donor with ankylosing spondylitis or in good health (not recorded which).

In this sample, this clonotype turned up many times. The chain joins TRBV6-1 to TRBJ1-2; unclear D gene. The V end lost 6 bases, the J end lost 0 bases, and 17 bases lay between the germline ends. There are 16 residues in the CDR3. The germline V gene has CDR1 MNHNS and CDR2 SASEGT. In DNA form, the CDR3 reads TGTGCCAGCAGACCCTCAGGTTCCGGGGCTAACTATGGCTACACCTTC. As protein: CASRPSGSGANYGYTF.

This clonotype was found many times. The chain employs TRBV4-1 and TRBJ2-1; tentatively, D is TRBD2 (5 bases). CDR3 length equals 14 residues. V was shortened by 0 bases and J by 8 bases, with 11 bases between the two germline ends. Looked up from germline, CDR1 is MGHRA and CDR2 is YSYEKL. CDR3: CASSQEPGVDEQFF. The CDR3 DNA reads as TGCGCCAGCAGCCAAGAGCCCGGGGTAGATGAGCAGTTCTTC.

This chain joins TRBV6-4 and TRBJ2-2; 7 nucleotides match TRBD1. CDR3 length equals 14 residues. V lost 6 bases, J lost 5 bases, and 6 bases stayed unmatched. Germline V gene lookup returns CDR1 MRHNA and CDR2 SNTAGT. CDR3 residues: CASSRQGGTGELFF. In DNA, the CDR3 is TGTGCCAGCAGCAGACAGGGTGGTACCGGGGAGCTGTTTTTT.

Ten or more counts support this clonotype. The J gene is TRBJ2-7, the V gene TRBV5-1; D uncertain. The CDR3 length is 15 residues. Germline CDR1 SGHRS, CDR2 YFSETQ. V shed 0 bases and J shed 2 bases, with 12 bases lying between them. The DNA of the CDR3 is TGCGCCAGCAGCTTGGGGTTCGCCGGGCCCTACGAGCAGTACTTC. Protein sequence: CASSLGFAGPYEQYF.

In its sample, this clonotype was seen many times. The chain has TRBV5-1 and TRBJ1-6, with D perhaps TRBD1 (5 bases). This CDR3 has 16 amino acids. Germline V lookup: CDR1 SGHRS, CDR2 YFSETQ. The germline V and J ends were trimmed by 1 base and 9 bases, with 17 bases remaining between them. This chain's CDR3 is CASSLNFGTGGSPLHF. The CDR3, as DNA: TGCGCCAGCAGCTTGAATTTCGGGACCGGGGGTTCACCCCTCCACTTT.

This clonotype showed up just a few times. The chain is built from TRBV7-2 and TRBJ1-2, with D uncertain. CDR3 size: 12 residues. V dropped 4 bases and J dropped 8 bases, with 11 bases sitting between them. CDR1 is SGHTA and CDR2 is FQGNSA in the germline V gene. The CDR3 loop reads CASSSNTLGYTF. The CDR3 region has the DNA TGTGCCAGCAGCTCTAACACCTTGGGCTACACCTTC.

This clonotype turned up a few times. The rearrangement uses TRBV29-1 and TRBJ2-1; 7 bases are a match to TRBD1. The J segment lost 7 bases and the V segment lost 7 bases, leaving 16 bases of the junction unmatched. CDR1 is SQVTM, CDR2 ANQGSEA, per germline. The CDR3 length is 15 residues. CDR3 coding DNA: TGCAGCGCCGCCCTACAGGGGCTCGTCTTGAATGAGCAGTTCTTC. It specifies CSAALQGLVLNEQFF.

Only one count was recorded for this clonotype. A much larger clonotype is one base distant, so this may be a read error. V is TRBV13 and J is TRBJ2-1; D remains unclear. This CDR3 has 15 amino acids. Germline CDR1 reads PRHDT; CDR2 reads FYEKMQ (reference sequence). The CDR3 sequence is CASSLRVNSYNGQFF. For the CDR3, the DNA is TGTGCCAGCAGCTTAAGGGTCAACTCCTACAATGGGCAGTTCTTC.

About this clonotype itself: One junction end disagrees with the germline gene, perhaps due to a read error. This chain connects TRBV7-7 to TRBJ2-5, with D perhaps matching TRBD2 (6 bases). Germline V CDR1 and CDR2: SSHAT, FNYEAQ (reference sequence). The CDR3 consists of 14 residues. CDR3 protein: CASSFGGGLRTQYF. The CDR3 coding sequence is TGTGCTAGCAGCTTTGGAGGAGGGCTAAGGACCCAGTACTTC.

This clonotype was recorded a few times. The rearrangement uses TRBV7-9 and TRBJ2-7; D is perhaps TRBD1 (5 bases). Germline CDR1 reads SEHNR; CDR2 reads FQNEAQ (reference sequence). The CDR3 consists of 16 residues. Between the trimmed V and J ends, which lost 5 bases and 0 bases, there was a span of 17 bases. The CDR3 DNA follows: TGTGCCAGCAGCGCAATGACAGCACTGAGCTCCTACGAGCAGTACTTC. This sequence encodes CASSAMTALSSYEQYF. The full variable domain, completed using reference TRBV7-9 and TRBJ2-7, is DTGVSQNPRHKITKRGQNVTFRCDPISEHNRLYWYRQTLGQGPEFLTYFQNEAQLEKSRLLSDRFSAERPKGSFSTLEIQRTEQGDSAMYLCASSAMTALSSYEQYFGPGTRLTVT.

Turning to this clonotype: A much larger clone lies one base from this, so it may be a read error. The chain recombines TRBV18 with TRBJ2-7; D may correspond to TRBD1 or TRBD2 (5 bases each). The CDR3 covers 12 residues. Germline V CDR1 and CDR2: KGHSH, LQKENI. The CDR3 DNA reads TGTGCCAGCGGGACGGTCTCCTACGGGCAGTACTTC. Protein sequence: CASGTVSYGQYF. Complete variable domain (other parts from reference TRBV18 and TRBJ2-7): NAGVMQNPRHLVRRRGQEARLRCSPMKGHSHVYWYRQLPEEGLKFMVYLQKENIIDESGMPKERFSAEFPKEGPSILRIQQVVRGDSAAYFCASGTVSYGQYFGPGTRLTVT.

There are many counts of this clonotype. This rearrangement joins TRBV5-5 to TRBJ1-2, with 8 positions matching TRBD1. J lost 0 bases, V lost 4 bases, and 5 bases had no gene match. CDR3 size: 15 residues. Germline loops: CDR1 SGHKS, CDR2 YYEKEE (reference sequence). The CDR3 nucleotides read TGTGCCAGCAGCCCGACAGGGGATCCTAACTATGGCTACACCTTC. The encoded protein is CASSPTGDPNYGYTF. Filled out from reference TRBV5-5 and TRBJ1-2, the complete variable domain reads DAGVTQSPTHLIKTRGQQVTLRCSPISGHKSVSWYQQVLGQGPQFIFQYYEKEERGRGNFPDRFSARQFPNYSSELNVNALLLGDSALYLCASSPTGDPNYGYTFGSGTRLTVV.

This clonotype has a count of ten or more. The V call is TRBV5-1, the J call TRBJ2-4, with TRBD2 matching 13 bases. Looked up from germline, CDR1 is SGHRS and CDR2 is YFSETQ. The V gene end was trimmed by 4 bases and the J gene end by 4 bases; junction bases not matched to a gene: 2. This CDR3 is 15 amino acids long. The CDR3 loop is CASSKGLAGKNIQYF. The CDR3, as DNA: TGCGCCAGCAGCAAGGGACTAGCGGGAAAAAACATTCAGTACTTC.

This clonotype has a count of ten or more. The rearrangement joins TRBV12-3 or TRBV12-4 to TRBJ2-3; D tentatively reads TRBD1 or TRBD2 (5 bases each). Trimming took off 3 bases at V and 4 bases at J, with 8 bases between the two ends. CDR3 length equals 13 residues. CDR3 nucleotides: TGTGCCAGCAGTTTGGGACGAGCAGATACGCAGTATTTT. This gives the protein CASSLGRADTQYF.